These 32 T cell receptor beta chains were sequenced from one sample in a study of cytomegalovirus exposure and HLA in healthy donors. Measured with immunoSEQ multiplex PCR; TCRdb has only the in-frame clones, and not every one. The sample has about 140,000 clones; just over 90% are singletons. The sequenced sample consisted of PBMCs. The receptors were sampled from a man younger than 30 in good health and CMV-seronegative.

The chain uses TRBV29-1 and TRBJ1-6; 11 bases map to TRBD1. Germline lookup yields CDR1 SQVTM and CDR2 ANQGSEA. This CDR3 is built from 19 residues. Trimming at V came to 6 bases and at J to 3 bases, leaving 16 bases not matched to a gene. CDR3 bases: TGCAGCGTCCGAATACCAGGACAGGGGGCGCGAAACTATAATTCACCCCTCCACTTT. This codes for CSVRIPGQGARNYNSPLHF.

This chain links TRBV9 with TRBJ1-2; D not resolved. The CDR3 length is 12 residues. The V end lost 0 bases, the J end lost 5 bases, and 5 bases lay between the germline ends. The V gene's germline CDR1 is SGDLS and CDR2 YYNGEE. The CDR3 spells CASSVDPYGYTF. DNA for the CDR3: TGTGCCAGCAGCGTAGATCCTTATGGCTACACCTTC.

As regards this clone: The junction and the germline gene differ at one end; a read error may be behind it. This chain uses TRBV5-3 with TRBJ1-2; a possible D gene is TRBD1 (6 bases). TRBV5-3 is annotated as an ORF whose role is uncertain. The CDR3 spans 13 residues. In DNA form, the CDR3 reads TGTGCCAGCAGCTTGGATGGGCAGGGGCTAAACACCTTC. It translates to CASSLDGQGLNTF.

This clone was observed once. The V and J genes are TRBV6-1 and TRBJ1-1; perhaps TRBD1 as D (5 bases). V lost 7 bases and J 5 bases, leaving 14 bases between the germline ends. The length of the CDR3 is 13 residues. Germline V gives CDR1 MNHNS, CDR2 SASEGT. The CDR3 protein is CASTSGWGTEAFF. The CDR3 region has the DNA TGTGCCAGCACCTCAGGGTGGGGAACTGAAGCTTTCTTT.

The rearrangement links TRBV9 to TRBJ1-2, with 10 bases identical to TRBD1. The CDR3 runs to 13 residues. J gave up 10 bases and V 3 bases, and 6 bases lay outside the gene matches. Per the germline V gene, CDR1 is SGDLS and CDR2 is YYNGEE. CDR3 nucleotides: TGTGCCAGCAGCGCAGTGACAGGGGGCGACTACACCTTC. Its protein is CASSAVTGGDYTF.

The chain employs TRBV7-8 and TRBJ1-2, with D possibly TRBD1 on 6 matching bases. The CDR3 contains 13 residues. Trimming removed 5 bases from V and 3 bases from J, with 10 bases in between. Germline lookup yields CDR1 SGHVS and CDR2 FQNEAQ. Written as DNA, the CDR3 is TGTGCCAGCAGCACCGGACAGCACTATGGCTACACCTTC. This gives the protein CASSTGQHYGYTF.

Only a few counts were recorded for this clone. The rearrangement joins TRBV19 to TRBJ1-1; D possibly corresponds to TRBD1 (6 bases). V lost 4 bases, J lost 4 bases, and 10 bases lay in between. The CDR3 length is 13 residues. The germline gives CDR1 LNHDA, CDR2 SQIVND (reference sequence). For the CDR3, the DNA is TGTGCCAGTAGTAGGACAGCAGTCACTGAAGCTTTCTTT. This translates into CASSRTAVTEAFF.

The chain has TRBV9 and TRBJ2-7; D is ambiguous. The germline V and J ends were trimmed by 3 bases and 2 bases, with 12 bases remaining between them. This CDR3 has 14 residues. Germline CDR1 SGDLS, CDR2 YYNGEE. The CDR3 spells CASSGDGAPYEQYF. CDR3 DNA sequence: TGTGCCAGCAGCGGAGACGGAGCCCCCTACGAGCAGTACTTC.

The rearrangement uses TRBV16 and TRBJ1-2; no clear D gene. The CDR3 length is 14 residues. Per germline, CDR1 KGHSY and CDR2 FQNENV. The germline V and J ends were trimmed by 2 bases and 2 bases, with 9 bases remaining between them. CDR3 sequence: CASSQGQVNYGYTF. CDR3 sequence (DNA): TGTGCCAGCAGCCAAGGCCAGGTCAACTATGGCTACACCTTC.

The chain recombines TRBV30 with TRBJ1-1; D may be TRBD1 (6 bases). This CDR3 spans 13 amino acids. Germline CDR1 and CDR2: GTSNPN and SVGIG (reference sequence). V was pared by 1 base and J by 1 base, with 7 bases between. The CDR3, as DNA: TGTGCCTGGAGTGGGGGGCAGAACACTGAAGCTTTCTTT. Protein sequence: CAWSGGQNTEAFF.

This clone was observed once. The chain carries TRBV9 and TRBJ2-3; TRBD2 matches 12 bases. Germline V lookup: CDR1 SGDLS, CDR2 YYNGEE. The CDR3 consists of 17 residues. Trimming removed 2 bases from V and 4 bases from J; junction bases left unmatched: 8. The CDR3 region has the DNA TGTGCCAGCAGCGTCACAAGACTAGCGGGGGAGGCAGATACGCAGTATTTT. Translating gives CASSVTRLAGEADTQYF.

The chain couples TRBV5-6 to TRBJ1-5; no reliable D call. With 1 base removed from V and 3 bases from J, the gap between germline ends came to 8 bases. There are 14 residues in the CDR3. Per germline, CDR1 SGHDT and CDR2 YYEEEE. CDR3 DNA sequence: TGTGCCAGCAGCTTGTCACAGATCAATCAGCCCCAGCATTTT. Encoded protein: CASSLSQINQPQHF.

The chain recombines TRBV6-1 with TRBJ2-7, with TRBD1 identical over 7 bases. V dropped 4 bases and J dropped 0; count of bases not matched to a gene: 9. CDR3 size: 16 residues. From germline, CDR1 is MNHNS and CDR2 SASEGT. CDR3 sequence: CASSGGDRLSSYEQYF. The CDR3 coding sequence is TGTGCCAGCAGTGGAGGGGACAGACTGAGCTCCTACGAGCAGTACTTC.

The chain combines TRBV5-1 with TRBJ1-6; weak D call: TRBD1 (5 bases). V was trimmed by 0 bases and J by 5 bases, leaving 18 bases between them. The CDR3 has 18 residues. Germline assignment: CDR1 SGHRS and CDR2 YFSETQ. The CDR3 bases are TGCGCCAGCAGCTTGGGTCAGGGAACAGGTTGGGATAATTCACCCCTCCACTTT. Translating it yields CASSLGQGTGWDNSPLHF.

The chain uses TRBV6-1 and TRBJ2-3; TRBD2 aligns across 12 bases. V shed 2 bases and J 1 base; nucleotides not matched to a gene: 7. Germline assignment: CDR1 MNHNS and CDR2 SASEGT. This CDR3 contains 18 residues. The CDR3: CASSELAGGPIGTDTQYF. CDR3 nucleotide sequence: TGTGCCAGCAGTGAACTAGCGGGGGGGCCGATCGGCACAGATACGCAGTATTTT.

The V gene is TRBV6-1, the J gene TRBJ2-7, with no clear D. Trimming pared 11 bases from V and 4 bases from J, leaving 18 bases between. Germline V CDR1 and CDR2: MNHNS, SASEGT. This CDR3 region has 13 residues. In DNA, the CDR3 is TGTGCCTCTACAGTGTCTTCAAAATACGAGCAGTACGTC. Translation: CASTVSSKYEQYV.

This chain joins TRBV7-9 and TRBJ2-7; D is perhaps TRBD1 (6 bases). The V end was cut by 5 bases, the J end by 1 base, with 9 bases between. This CDR3 is 13 amino acids long. Germline assignment: CDR1 SEHNR and CDR2 FQNEAQ (reference sequence). The chain's CDR3 is CASSRTESYEQYV. The CDR3 DNA follows: TGTGCCAGCAGCAGGACAGAATCCTACGAGCAGTACGTC.

The gene calls are TRBV18 and TRBJ1-6, with a possible D match to TRBD1 (5 bases). V gave up 4 bases and J gave up 2 bases, with 9 bases separating them. This CDR3 is built from 15 residues. The germline CDR1 and CDR2 sequences are KGHSH and LQKENI. The CDR3: CASSRGGTYNSPLHF. In DNA form, the CDR3 reads TGTGCCAGCTCACGGGGGGGGACCTATAATTCACCCCTCCACTTT.

V gene TRBV27 combines with J gene TRBJ1-4, with D possibly being TRBD1 (5 bases). Germline V lookup: CDR1 MNHEY, CDR2 SMNVEV (reference sequence). This CDR3 spans 15 amino acids. V lost 0 bases to trimming and J lost 8 bases, with 13 bases between them. Here the CDR3 reads CASSLSWAGREKLFF. CDR3 nucleotides: TGTGCCAGCAGTTTATCGTGGGCAGGGCGGGAAAAACTGTTTTTT.

This chain joins TRBV5-1 and TRBJ2-1, with 12 bases identical to TRBD2. There are 15 residues in the CDR3. The V gene's germline CDR1 is SGHRS and CDR2 YFSETQ. J gave up 5 bases and V 7 bases, and 7 bases lay outside the gene matches. The CDR3 spells CASEEWTSGNNEQFF. Written as DNA, the CDR3 is TGCGCCAGCGAGGAGTGGACTAGCGGGAACAATGAGCAGTTCTTC.

The chain has TRBV27 and TRBJ2-7; 11 bases line up with TRBD2. This CDR3 is built from 15 residues. V dropped 5 bases and J dropped 3; count of bases not matched to a gene: 6. Germline-derived CDR1 and CDR2 are MNHEY and SMNVEV (reference sequence). This chain's CDR3 is CASSQLAGDSYEQYV. CDR3 DNA: TGTGCCAGCAGTCAACTAGCGGGAGATAGCTACGAGCAGTACGTC.

The chain employs TRBV5-1 and TRBJ2-1, with 9 nucleotides matching TRBD2. With 2 bases clipped from V and 5 bases from J, the junction kept 5 bases outside the gene matches. Germline V lookup: CDR1 SGHRS, CDR2 YFSETQ. The length of the CDR3 is 15 residues. CDR3 sequence: CASSLRRGGNNEQFF. CDR3 in DNA: TGCGCCAGCAGCTTAAGGCGGGGGGGCAACAATGAGCAGTTCTTC.

The chain combines TRBV6-4 with TRBJ2-7; no clear D. In germline, CDR1 is MRHNA, CDR2 SNTAGT. Trimming shortened V by 0 bases and J by 0 bases, and 21 bases separated the two germline ends. The CDR3 has 19 residues. For the CDR3, the DNA is TGTGCCAGCAGTGACTCGAAGGTAGAATTGGGCAAATACTCCTACGAGCAGTACGTC. The encoded protein is CASSDSKVELGKYSYEQYV.

The CDR3 bases are TGCGCCAGCAGCCAAGTCGGAGGGGCGGATTCCTACGAGCAGTACTTC. Translated, it gives CASSQVGGADSYEQYF. The gene calls are TRBV4-1 and TRBJ2-7; possibly TRBD2 for D (6 bases). V lost 1 base, J lost 1 base, and 14 bases lay in between. The CDR3 loop spans 16 amino acids. Germline V gives CDR1 MGHRA, CDR2 YSYEKL.

This clone was observed a few times. The rearrangement uses TRBV10-2 and TRBJ1-3, with a possible D match to TRBD1 (5 bases). The germline V and J ends were trimmed by 3 bases and 4 bases, with 13 bases remaining between them. The germline V gene has CDR1 WSHSY and CDR2 SAAADI. CDR3 length: 15 residues. The CDR3 bases are TGCGCCAGCAGTGAAGGAAGGACATCGGGAAACACCATATATTTT. It specifies CASSEGRTSGNTIYF.

The chain couples TRBV14 to TRBJ2-2; D may be TRBD2 (5 bases). The ends were cut back, 0 bases at V and 4 bases at J, with 18 bases in the middle. Germline V lookup: CDR1 SGHDN, CDR2 FVKESK. This CDR3 is 18 amino acids long. The CDR3 DNA reads TGTGCCAGCAGCCAAGATCTGCCAGCCCTTCGGGGCACCGGGGAGCTGTTTTTT. Its protein product is CASSQDLPALRGTGELFF.

The genes are TRBV27 and TRBJ1-4, with no clear D. The V end was cut by 5 bases, the J end by 8 bases, with 12 bases between. CDR3 length equals 13 residues. Germline CDR1 is MNHEY and CDR2 is SMNVEV (reference sequence). The CDR3 sequence is CASSPLAGEKLFF. The DNA of the CDR3 is TGTGCCAGCAGTCCTCTGGCGGGGGAAAAACTGTTTTTT. The full variable domain, with the rest looked up from reference TRBV27 and TRBJ1-4, is EAQVTQNPRYLITVTGKKLTVTCSQNMNHEYMSWYRQDPGLGLRQIYYSMNVEVTDKGDVPEGYKVSRKEKRNFPLILESPSPNQTSLYFCASSPLAGEKLFFGSGTQLSVL.

The chain joins TRBV14 to TRBJ1-1; D remains unclear. The CDR3 spans 14 residues. Trimming removed 0 bases at V and 10 bases at J, with 15 bases between. In germline, CDR1 is SGHDN, CDR2 FVKESK. The CDR3 DNA sequence: TGTGCCAGCAGCCAAGAGGGGTGGGCTCGGGGAGCTTTCTTT. As protein: CASSQEGWARGAFF.

This clone was detected a few times. This chain connects TRBV5-1 to TRBJ2-7, with 13 nucleotides matching TRBD2. The CDR3 loop spans 15 amino acids. Trimming at V came to 3 bases and at J to 5 bases, leaving 5 bases not matched to a gene. CDR1 SGHRS and CDR2 YFSETQ come from the germline V gene. The CDR3 DNA reads as TGCGCCAGCAGCTCCACTAGCGGGGGGGCCCACGAGCAGTACTTC. Its protein product is CASSSTSGGAHEQYF. The variable domain in full, completed from reference TRBV5-1 and TRBJ2-7, reads KAGVTQTPRYLIKTRGQQVTLSCSPISGHRSVSWYQQTPGQGLQFLFEYFSETQRNKGNFPGRFSGRQFSNSRSEMNVSTLELGDSALYLCASSSTSGGAHEQYFGPGTRLTVT.

A single count supports this clone. The chain carries TRBV4-3 and TRBJ1-1; D gene unclear. The CDR3 is 16 residues long. Germline V gene sequence: CDR1 LGHNA, CDR2 YSLEER. The ends were cut back, 0 bases at V and 1 base at J, with 12 bases in the middle. This CDR3 reads CASSQEWALQNTEAFF. The CDR3 DNA reads TGCGCCAGCAGCCAAGAATGGGCCCTTCAGAACACTGAAGCTTTCTTT.

The chain joins TRBV5-4 to TRBJ2-5; D remains unclear. Germline CDR1 SGHNT, CDR2 YYREEE (reference sequence). This CDR3 has 12 amino acids. V was pared by 1 base and J by 2 bases, with 3 bases between. CDR3 region: CASSLPQETQYF. CDR3 nucleotides: TGTGCCAGCAGCTTGCCGCAAGAGACCCAGTACTTC.

The V gene is TRBV15, the J gene TRBJ1-5; the match to TRBD1 covers 7 bases. Germline CDR1 LNHNV, CDR2 YYDKDF (reference sequence). V was pared by 1 base and J by 4 bases, with 7 bases of the junction left unmatched. This CDR3 comprises 16 residues. CDR3 sequence: CATSRVRGLGNQPQHF. CDR3 nucleotides: TGTGCCACCAGCAGAGTTAGGGGGCTCGGGAATCAGCCCCAGCATTTT.